A single sample is the source of the 29 T cell receptor beta chains below, sequenced in a study of cytomegalovirus exposure and HLA in healthy donors. Repertoires were generated with immunoSEQ multiplex PCR, while TCRdb's copy carries only in-frame clones and drops some. The sample has roughly 330,000 clones; roughly 87% are singletons. Sequences were obtained from PBMCs. All receptors come from a woman in her thirties in good health and CMV-seropositive.

Note on this clone: The sample holds other DNA sequences that translate to the same CDR3. V is TRBV4-2 and J is TRBJ2-1; 7 positions match TRBD2. The CDR3 covers 16 residues. Germline assignment: CDR1 LGHNA and CDR2 YNFKEQ. Losses at the gene ends were 1 base for V and 4 bases for J; bases not matched to a gene: 7. CDR3: CASSQASGQGYNEQFF. As DNA, the CDR3 is TGTGCCAGCAGCCAAGCTAGCGGACAAGGGTACAATGAGCAGTTCTTC.

The rearrangement links TRBV7-6 to TRBJ2-7; 8 bases align to TRBD2. Germline CDR1 SGHVS, CDR2 FNYEAQ. J gave up 6 bases and V 5 bases, and 6 bases lay outside the gene matches. The CDR3 consists of 13 residues. CDR3 loop: CASSEGLAPEQYF. The DNA of the CDR3 is TGTGCCAGCAGCGAAGGACTAGCCCCCGAGCAGTACTTC. The whole variable domain, remainder taken from reference TRBV7-6 and TRBJ2-7, is GAGVSQSPRYKVTKRGQDVALRCDPISGHVSLYWYRQALGQGPEFLTYFNYEAQQDKSGLPNDRFSAERPEGSISTLTIQRTEQRDSAMYRCASSEGLAPEQYFGPGTRLTVT.

Only a few counts were recorded for this clone. The chain carries TRBV7-8 and TRBJ1-6; D possibly corresponds to TRBD1 (6 bases). Trimming stripped 1 base from V and 9 bases from J, with 16 bases between. CDR1 SGHVS and CDR2 FQNEAQ come from the germline V gene. The length of the CDR3 is 16 residues. The chain's CDR3 is CASSLDRQVVGSPLHF. The CDR3, as DNA: TGTGCCAGCAGCTTAGATAGACAGGTGGTCGGTTCACCCCTCCACTTT.

This rearrangement joins TRBV19 to TRBJ2-7; D might be TRBD2 (6 bases). Germline-derived CDR1 and CDR2 are LNHDA and SQIVND (reference sequence). This CDR3 is 13 amino acids long. Trimming cost V 5 bases and J 3 bases, with 11 bases left between them. CDR3 in amino acids: CASSPGLNYEQYF. CDR3 DNA sequence: TGTGCCAGTAGTCCGGGACTCAACTACGAGCAGTACTTC.

This chain joins TRBV18 and TRBJ2-3; possibly TRBD2 for D (6 bases). Germline CDR1 and CDR2: KGHSH and LQKENI. V was clipped by 3 bases and J by 14 bases, with 18 bases between them. CDR3 length equals 13 residues. CDR3 amino acids: CASSPATSKVAYF. CDR3 nucleotides: TGTGCCAGCTCACCGGCGACTAGTAAGGTGGCGTATTTT.

DNA for the CDR3: TGTGCCAGCAGCTTAGAGGTGCGGAGTGAAAAACTGTTTTTT. Translation: CASSLEVRSEKLFF. The chain joins TRBV7-9 to TRBJ1-4; D unclear. V lost 1 base and J 7 bases, leaving 10 bases between the germline ends. CDR1 and CDR2 (germline): SEHNR, FQNEAQ (reference sequence). This CDR3 contains 14 residues.

This chain uses TRBV10-3 with TRBJ1-2, with TRBD1 identical over 11 bases. Losses at the gene ends were 3 bases for V and 7 bases for J; bases not matched to a gene: 7. CDR1 ENHRY and CDR2 SYGVKD come from the germline V gene. The CDR3 spans 15 residues. CDR3 sequence reads: CAISDSTGQGGGYTF. CDR3 in DNA: TGTGCCATCAGTGATTCGACGGGACAGGGGGGTGGCTACACCTTC.

The chain links TRBV7-3 to TRBJ2-1; maybe TRBD2 (6 bases). The germline V and J ends were trimmed by 5 bases and 7 bases, with 12 bases remaining between them. CDR1 is SGHTA and CDR2 is FQGTGA in the germline V gene. The CDR3 covers 13 residues. In DNA, the CDR3 is TGTGCCAGCAGCCCCGGCGGGAAGAATGAGCAGTTCTTC. This encodes CASSPGGKNEQFF.

There are a few counts of this clone. This chain connects TRBV19 to TRBJ1-2, with D hard to call. The CDR3 is made up of 14 amino acids. Germline assignment: CDR1 LNHDA and CDR2 SQIVND (reference sequence). With 5 bases removed from V and 4 bases from J, the gap between germline ends came to 14 bases. The CDR3 region is CASSASGLIYGYTF. CDR3 in DNA: TGTGCCAGTAGTGCCAGCGGGCTAATCTATGGCTACACCTTC.

The rearrangement links TRBV28 to TRBJ2-1, with D perhaps matching TRBD1 or TRBD2 (5 bases each). V was trimmed by 2 bases and J by 4 bases, leaving 18 bases between them. This CDR3 region has 17 residues. Germline assignment: CDR1 MDHEN and CDR2 SYDVKM. The CDR3 loop reads CASSLPARDRTYNEQFF. As DNA, the CDR3 is TGTGCCAGCAGTTTACCCGCCCGGGACCGTACATACAATGAGCAGTTCTTC.

The gene calls are TRBV28 and TRBJ1-2; D gene uncertain. Germline V gene data show CDR1 as MDHEN and CDR2 as SYDVKM. V lost 5 bases to trimming and J lost 4 bases, with 14 bases between them. The CDR3 loop spans 14 amino acids. CDR3 protein: CASSTVMESYGYTF. Here the CDR3 DNA reads TGTGCCAGCAGTACAGTGATGGAAAGCTATGGCTACACCTTC.

This clone was recorded only once. The chain employs TRBV9 and TRBJ2-3, with TRBD2 identical over 11 bases. CDR3 size: 16 residues. The germline CDR1 and CDR2 sequences are SGDLS and YYNGEE. V dropped 2 bases and J dropped 1; count of bases not matched to a gene: 3. The CDR3 sequence: CASSVVGLAGTDTQYF. CDR3 DNA: TGTGCCAGCAGCGTGGTGGGACTAGCGGGCACAGATACGCAGTATTTT.

The genes are TRBV18 and TRBJ2-7; 9 bases line up with TRBD2. CDR1 and CDR2 from the germline V gene are KGHSH and LQKENI. The CDR3 runs to 15 residues. J lost 0 bases, V lost 3 bases, and 3 bases had no gene match. In DNA, the CDR3 is TGTGCCAGCTCACCCTCGACTAGCGGCTCCTACGAGCAGTACTTC. This gives the protein CASSPSTSGSYEQYF.

This clone was seen more than once but under ten times. The chain uses TRBV25-1 and TRBJ1-1; no definite D call. Trimming shortened V by 0 bases and J by 8 bases, and 10 bases separated the two germline ends. This CDR3 is built from 13 residues. Germline V lookup: CDR1 MGHDK, CDR2 SYGVNS. The CDR3 DNA sequence: TGTGCCAGCAGTGAATATGGCCCTGGGGAAGCTTTCTTT. As protein: CASSEYGPGEAFF. The full variable domain, its missing parts supplied by reference TRBV25-1 and TRBJ1-1, is EADIYQTPRYLVIGTGKKITLECSQTMGHDKMYWYQQDPGMELHLIHYSYGVNSTEKGDLSSESTVSRIRTEHFPLTLESARPSHTSQYLCASSEYGPGEAFFGQGTRLTVV.

This clone has just a few counts. The J gene is TRBJ2-7, the V gene TRBV7-2; maybe TRBD2 (6 bases). This CDR3 region has 14 residues. CDR1 is SGHTA, CDR2 FQGNSA, per germline. Trimming stripped 3 bases from V and 2 bases from J, with 11 bases between. The CDR3 here is CASSFGTGTYEQYF. The CDR3, as DNA: TGTGCCAGCAGCTTTGGGACTGGCACCTACGAGCAGTACTTC. The variable domain in full, with the rest retrieved from reference TRBV7-2 and TRBJ2-7, is GAGVSQSPSNKVTEKGKDVELRCDPISGHTALYWYRQSLGQGLEFLIYFQGNSAPDKSGLPSDRFSAERTGGSVSTLTIQRTQQEDSAVYLCASSFGTGTYEQYFGPGTRLTVT.

CDR3 nucleotides: TGTGCCAGTAGTGCAGGACTAGCGGGCACCGGGGAGCTGTTTTTT. This sequence encodes CASSAGLAGTGELFF. The chain links TRBV19 to TRBJ2-2; TRBD2 matches 11 bases. The CDR3 runs 15 residues. Per the germline V gene, CDR1 is LNHDA and CDR2 is SQIVND (reference sequence). V lost 5 bases to trimming and J lost 4 bases; unmatched junction nucleotides: 3.

The chain is built from TRBV9 and TRBJ2-3; D is undetermined. This CDR3 comprises 13 residues. Germline CDR1 and CDR2: SGDLS and YYNGEE. The ends were cut back, 3 bases at V and 5 bases at J, with 10 bases in the middle. This CDR3 reads CASSASSGDTQYF. For the CDR3, the DNA is TGTGCCAGCAGCGCCTCTTCTGGAGATACGCAGTATTTT.

The chain combines TRBV19 with TRBJ2-7; D might be TRBD1 (6 bases). V lost 10 bases, J lost 1 base, and 14 bases lay in between. CDR1 is LNHDA and CDR2 is SQIVND in the germline V gene (reference sequence). This CDR3 spans 13 amino acids. In DNA form, the CDR3 reads TGTGCCACCTCAGGGGAGACGTCCTACGAGCAGTACTTC. This encodes CATSGETSYEQYF.

The V gene is TRBV28, the J gene TRBJ2-7; 8 nucleotides match TRBD2. Trimming at V came to 5 bases and at J to 0 bases, leaving 6 bases not matched to a gene. This CDR3 comprises 15 residues. Per germline, CDR1 MDHEN and CDR2 SYDVKM. The CDR3: CASSPIAGNSYEQYF. The CDR3, as DNA: TGTGCCAGCAGTCCCATAGCGGGGAACTCCTACGAGCAGTACTTC.

The chain combines TRBV7-2 with TRBJ2-3, with 7 bases fitting TRBD1. CDR3 size: 15 residues. The germline V gene encodes CDR1 SGHTA and CDR2 FQGNSA. With 5 bases clipped from V and 0 bases from J, the junction kept 5 bases outside the gene matches. DNA for the CDR3: TGTGCCAGCAGCCTACGGGACAGTAGCACAGATACGCAGTATTTT. Protein: CASSLRDSSTDTQYF.

The chain couples TRBV7-3 to TRBJ2-3; D not certain. Per germline, CDR1 SGHTA and CDR2 FQGTGA. The V gene lost 4 bases and the J gene lost 2 bases, with 7 bases spanning the gap. This CDR3 comprises 13 residues. CDR3 amino acids: CASSSIATDTQYF. The CDR3 DNA reads as TGTGCCAGCAGCTCAATAGCCACAGATACGCAGTATTTT.

The chain carries TRBV25-1 and TRBJ1-2; D remains unclear. Trimming shortened V by 0 bases and J by 6 bases, and 17 bases separated the two germline ends. There are 16 residues in the CDR3. CDR1 is MGHDK and CDR2 is SYGVNS in the germline V gene. The CDR3 DNA reads as TGTGCCAGCAGTGAATATGCTGGCGGCAGAAGACATGGCTACACCTTC. Residues: CASSEYAGGRRHGYTF.

J is TRBJ2-6 and V is TRBV11-2, with D hard to call. Trimming stripped 5 bases from V and 0 bases from J, with 5 bases between. The CDR3 has 14 residues. Germline V CDR1 and CDR2: SGHAT, FQNNGV. CDR3: CASSQHSGANVLTF. The CDR3 bases are TGTGCCAGCAGCCAGCACTCTGGGGCCAACGTCCTGACTTTC.

The chain is built from TRBV27 and TRBJ2-1; tentative D call: TRBD2 (5 bases). The CDR3 length is 15 residues. Germline V gene data show CDR1 as MNHEY and CDR2 as SMNVEV (reference sequence). V lost 3 bases and J lost 2, with 11 bases in between. Written as DNA, the CDR3 is TGTGCCAGCAGTTTTACGGGGAATACCTACAATGAGCAGTTCTTC. Its translation: CASSFTGNTYNEQFF.

This chain joins TRBV5-1 and TRBJ2-3; 12 bases match TRBD2. V shed 3 bases, J shed 0 bases, and the junction held 2 bases outside the gene matches. The CDR3 loop spans 16 amino acids. The V gene's germline CDR1 is SGHRS and CDR2 YFSETQ. CDR3 in DNA: TGCGCCAGCAGCTGGACTAGCGGGACTAGCACAGATACGCAGTATTTT. Translated, it gives CASSWTSGTSTDTQYF.

The chain combines TRBV6-5 with TRBJ2-2, with D possibly TRBD2 on 5 matching bases. CDR3 length equals 15 residues. Germline V gene sequence: CDR1 MNHEY, CDR2 SVGAGI. Trimming shortened V by 5 bases and J by 2 bases, and 12 bases separated the two germline ends. The CDR3 sequence is CASSRAGLNTGELFF. The CDR3, as DNA: TGTGCCAGCAGTCGGGCCGGACTTAACACCGGGGAGCTGTTTTTT.

The chain couples TRBV6-5 to TRBJ2-5; 9 bases fit TRBD1. V was pared by 4 bases and J by 4 bases, with 7 bases of the junction left unmatched. The CDR3 sequence is 15 residues long. Germline V gene data show CDR1 as MNHEY and CDR2 as SVGAGI. The chain's CDR3 is CASSSLGQGRETQYF. In DNA form, the CDR3 reads TGTGCCAGCAGTTCTTTAGGACAGGGGAGAGAGACCCAGTACTTC.

V is TRBV9 and J is TRBJ2-3; D is unresolved. Germline V gene sequence: CDR1 SGDLS, CDR2 YYNGEE. V was pared by 2 bases and J by 14 bases, with 6 bases between. CDR3 length: 9 residues. The CDR3 DNA reads as TGTGCCAGCAGCGTCCCCCCGTATTTT. Translation: CASSVPPYF.

The rearrangement links TRBV28 to TRBJ2-7; 13 bases align to TRBD2. The CDR3 has 16 residues. The V gene's germline CDR1 is MDHEN and CDR2 SYDVKM. The V gene end was trimmed by 6 bases and the J gene end by 1 base; junction bases not matched to a gene: 6. Written as DNA, the CDR3 is TGTGCCAGCAGCCAGACGGGACTAGCGGGGTCCTACGAGCAGTACTTC. It specifies CASSQTGLAGSYEQYF.